Shown below are 28 T cell receptor beta chains from a single sample sequenced in a study of post-analysis software for immune sequencing data. Findings and caveats of the study: The study found TRBV5-6, TRBV5-1 and TRBV20-1 among about five TRBV segments more frequent in patients than controls.

Presence of unique molecular identifiers characterized the TCR beta cDNA libraries. TCRdb reprocessed the PCR reads via MiXCR and lists one record per CDR3 protein. The table has hundreds of thousands of distinct CDR3 sequences, 25% to 30% seen once. For these receptors, no antigen is known. Sequencing was carried out using blood. These receptors came from a girl aged 10-17 years with multiple sclerosis.

J is TRBJ2-6 and V is TRBV4-2; D unresolved. Germline assignment: CDR1 LGHNA and CDR2 YNFKEQ. The CDR3 loop spans 17 amino acids. The germline V and J ends were trimmed by 6 bases and 0 bases, with 15 bases remaining between them. The CDR3 bases are TGTGCCAGCAGGGCAACTTTGGACCTCTCTGGGGCCAACGTCCTGACTTTC. This codes for CASRATLDLSGANVLTF.

This clonotype was found a few times. The chain combines TRBV5-1 with TRBJ1-1; TRBD1 is a possible D gene (6 bases). CDR3 length equals 16 residues. Germline CDR1 and CDR2: SGHRS and YFSETQ. Trimming cost V 0 bases and J 5 bases, with 17 bases left between them. In nucleotides, the CDR3 is TGCGCCAGCAGCTTGGTCGGTAACAGGGCTGGGACTGAAGCTTTCTTT. Its protein is CASSLVGNRAGTEAFF.

The chain is built from TRBV12-3 or TRBV12-4 and TRBJ1-5; D is perhaps TRBD1 (5 bases). The CDR3 extends over 11 amino acids. Between the trimmed V and J ends, which lost 8 bases and 7 bases, there was a span of 9 bases. CDR3 loop: CASGGGQPQHF. CDR3 nucleotide sequence: TGTGCCAGCGGGGGTGGCCAGCCCCAGCATTTT.

This clonotype appeared a single time. The chain combines TRBV9 with TRBJ2-2, with no clear D. Trimming shortened V by 0 bases and J by 3 bases, and 6 bases separated the two germline ends. The CDR3 totals 14 residues. Germline loops: CDR1 SGDLS, CDR2 YYNGEE. The CDR3 nucleotides are TGTGCCAGCAGCGTAGTAAGCGACACCGGGGAGCTGTTTTTT. The encoded protein is CASSVVSDTGELFF.

This clonotype was found a few times. This chain links TRBV6-1 with TRBJ2-1; 8 nucleotides line up with TRBD2. CDR1 is MNHNS and CDR2 is SASEGT in the germline V gene. The CDR3 is made up of 15 amino acids. The junction had 9 bases not matched to a gene; V was cut back by 7 bases and J by 4 bases. CDR3 coding DNA: TGTGCCAGCAAAGAAGGACTAGCAAGGTACAATGAGCAGTTCTTC. It specifies CASKEGLARYNEQFF.

This clonotype came up a few times. The rearrangement links TRBV20-1 to TRBJ2-5, with 10 bases aligning to TRBD2. Germline assignment: CDR1 DFQATT and CDR2 SNEGSKA (reference sequence). The junction had 10 bases not matched to a gene; V was cut back by 1 base and J by 5 bases. This CDR3 contains 16 residues. The CDR3 reads CSARVSSGGIFETQYF. The CDR3 region has the DNA TGCAGTGCTAGAGTCAGTAGCGGGGGGATTTTCGAGACCCAGTACTTC.

Ten or more counts support this clonotype. The chain is built from TRBV20-1 and TRBJ2-1; D may be TRBD1 or TRBD2 (5 bases each). V lost 7 bases and J lost 4, with 14 bases in between. Germline lookup yields CDR1 DFQATT and CDR2 SNEGSKA (reference sequence). This CDR3 is built from 13 residues. As DNA, the CDR3 is TGCAGTGTGGGGCTAGCCCCGTACAATGAGCAGTTCTTC. It is translated as CSVGLAPYNEQFF.

This clonotype was counted only a few times. The rearrangement links TRBV5-1 to TRBJ2-5; the D call may be TRBD1 or TRBD2 (5 bases each). The germline V gene has CDR1 SGHRS and CDR2 YFSETQ. This CDR3 is built from 15 residues. V lost 6 bases and J lost 3, with 18 bases in between. Here the CDR3 DNA reads TGCGCCAGCACCCCAGCCGGGGACGGAAAAGAGACCCAGTACTTC. Translation: CASTPAGDGKETQYF.

The J gene is TRBJ2-3, the V gene TRBV27; either TRBD1 or TRBD2 may fit D (7 bases each). Germline assignment: CDR1 MNHEY and CDR2 SMNVEV (reference sequence). Trimming left V 2 bases short and J 4 bases short, with 13 bases between. The CDR3 runs to 15 residues. The CDR3, as DNA: TGTGCCAGCAGTTTAGCAGGGGGGGACTCAGATACGCAGTATTTT. Amino acid sequence: CASSLAGGDSDTQYF.

This clonotype was observed a handful of times. The rearrangement links TRBV28 to TRBJ2-7; 10 bases are shared with TRBD2. CDR1 is MDHEN and CDR2 is SYDVKM in the germline V gene. With 3 bases clipped from V and 2 bases from J, the junction kept 10 bases outside the gene matches. This CDR3 region has 17 residues. Here the CDR3 reads CASSLPLIAGGTYEQYF. The CDR3 DNA reads TGTGCCAGCAGTTTGCCCCTTATAGCGGGAGGTACCTACGAGCAGTACTTC.

This clonotype occurred a few times. The chain carries TRBV7-6 and TRBJ2-3, with 12 nucleotides matching TRBD2. The junction had 10 bases not matched to a gene; V was cut back by 5 bases and J by 4 bases. The CDR3 has 17 residues. CDR1 and CDR2 (germline): SGHVS, FNYEAQ. The CDR3 sequence is CASSPTSGGRKADTQYF. CDR3 coding DNA: TGTGCCAGCAGCCCGACTAGCGGGGGACGAAAGGCAGATACGCAGTATTTT.

This clonotype was counted a few times. This chain links TRBV20-1 with TRBJ2-5; 10 bases fit TRBD2. The CDR3 covers 15 residues. The germline CDR1 and CDR2 sequences are DFQATT and SNEGSKA (reference sequence). With 0 bases clipped from V and 5 bases from J, the junction kept 6 bases outside the gene matches. CDR3 loop: CSARDWLAGVETQYF. DNA for the CDR3: TGCAGTGCTAGAGATTGGCTAGCGGGAGTGGAGACCCAGTACTTC.

This clonotype showed up just a few times. The chain recombines TRBV6-5 with TRBJ2-5; D possibly uses TRBD1 or TRBD2 (5 bases each). V dropped 7 bases and J dropped 11 bases, with 26 bases sitting between them. Germline CDR1 and CDR2: MNHEY and SVGAGI. The CDR3 totals 15 residues. In DNA, the CDR3 is TGTGCCAGCACCAAACAGACGGACATAGGGTGGGAGCAGTACTTC. Translating it yields CASTKQTDIGWEQYF.

This clonotype was recorded a few times. This chain's CDR3 is CASSFGPKQFF. CDR3 nucleotides: TGTGCCAGCAGTTTCGGACCGAAGCAGTTCTTC. This chain uses TRBV12-3 or TRBV12-4 with TRBJ2-1; D is ambiguous. The CDR3 runs to 11 residues. The V and J ends lost 3 bases and 11 bases respectively, with 8 bases between them.

V gene TRBV20-1 combines with J gene TRBJ2-7, with D unclear. In germline, CDR1 is DFQATT, CDR2 SNEGSKA (reference sequence). The CDR3 sequence is 14 residues long. Trimming removed 6 bases from V and 0 bases from J, with 15 bases in between. CDR3 region: CSAPLSRSSYEQYF. CDR3 sequence (DNA): TGCAGTGCGCCCCTCTCCCGGAGCTCCTACGAGCAGTACTTC.

The V call is TRBV15, the J call TRBJ2-7; tentatively, D is TRBD2 (5 bases). Deletions cut 0 bases from V and 1 base from J, with 13 bases between. Germline CDR1 and CDR2: LNHNV and YYDKDF (reference sequence). The CDR3 contains 16 residues. CDR3 nucleotides: TGTGCCACCAGCAGAGAGCTCGCTAGCAGGTCCTACGAGCAGTACTTC. Its protein product is CATSRELASRSYEQYF.

The chain has TRBV7-2 and TRBJ2-1; no firm D call. The CDR3 length is 17 residues. The germline V and J ends were trimmed by 0 bases and 0 bases, with 12 bases remaining between them. Germline values: CDR1 SGHTA, CDR2 FQGNSA. As DNA, the CDR3 is TGTGCCAGCAGCTTAGCAGCTGCACGGAGCTCCTACAATGAGCAGTTCTTC. Its protein product is CASSLAAARSSYNEQFF.

Here the CDR3 reads CSARRDRDTQYF. CDR3 in DNA: TGCAGTGCTAGACGGGATCGGGATACGCAGTATTTT. V is TRBV20-1 and J is TRBJ2-3; possible D gene TRBD2, 5 bases. This CDR3 spans 12 amino acids. Trimming stripped 2 bases from V and 6 bases from J, with 9 bases between. Germline V CDR1 and CDR2: DFQATT, SNEGSKA (reference sequence).

There are a few counts of this clonotype. The chain employs TRBV27 and TRBJ2-7, with 8 bases identical to TRBD2. The length of the CDR3 is 14 residues. V dropped 2 bases and J dropped 4; count of bases not matched to a gene: 4. CDR1 MNHEY and CDR2 SMNVEV come from the germline V gene (reference sequence). The CDR3 region has the DNA TGTGCCAGCAGTTTAGCGGGAGGATTTTACGAGCAGTACTTC. The encoded protein is CASSLAGGFYEQYF.

This clonotype has ten or more counts. Here the CDR3 DNA reads TGTGCCAGCAGCTCAGGGGACGAGCAGTACTTC. Protein sequence: CASSSGDEQYF. This chain uses TRBV7-2 with TRBJ2-7; tentative D call: TRBD1 (6 bases). This CDR3 spans 11 amino acids. CDR1 and CDR2 (germline): SGHTA, FQGNSA. V lost 4 bases to trimming and J lost 5 bases, with 6 bases between them.

In its sample, this clonotype was seen many times. This chain uses TRBV10-3 with TRBJ2-1, with 7 bases aligning to TRBD1. Trimming cost V 5 bases and J 3 bases; bases outside gene matches: 7. The germline gives CDR1 ENHRY, CDR2 SYGVKD. The CDR3 totals 15 residues. The CDR3 DNA reads TGTGCCATCAGTACAGGGGTGACGTTCTACAATGAGCAGTTCTTC. Encoded protein: CAISTGVTFYNEQFF.

The chain uses TRBV7-9 and TRBJ1-1, with 7 bases identical to TRBD1. This CDR3 is built from 14 residues. Trimming removed 4 bases from V and 6 bases from J; junction bases left unmatched: 8. Germline CDR1 and CDR2: SEHNR and FQNEAQ (reference sequence). CDR3 bases: TGTGCCAGCAGCTCAACCACAGGGGCCCCTGAAGCTTTCTTT. It specifies CASSSTTGAPEAFF.

This clonotype was counted a few times. The V call is TRBV27, the J call TRBJ2-1; 10 bases match TRBD2. The junction had 10 bases not matched to a gene; V was cut back by 5 bases and J by 9 bases. In germline, CDR1 is MNHEY, CDR2 SMNVEV (reference sequence). CDR3 length equals 15 residues. CDR3 residues: CASSPTSGIMVEQFF. The CDR3 DNA reads TGTGCCAGCAGTCCTACTAGCGGGATCATGGTTGAGCAGTTCTTC.

Only a few counts were recorded for this clonotype. The chain joins TRBV27 to TRBJ2-6; D is possibly TRBD2 (5 bases). The CDR3 extends over 15 amino acids. Germline V lookup: CDR1 MNHEY, CDR2 SMNVEV (reference sequence). The ends were cut back, 5 bases at V and 2 bases at J, with 10 bases in the middle. The CDR3 region is CASSNSGTGANVLTF. The CDR3 DNA sequence: TGTGCCAGCAGTAATTCCGGGACTGGGGCCAACGTCCTGACTTTC.

The chain uses TRBV6-1 and TRBJ1-2, with 9 bases aligning to TRBD1. Germline loops: CDR1 MNHNS, CDR2 SASEGT. The CDR3 has 17 residues. V lost 6 bases to trimming and J lost 0 bases; unmatched junction nucleotides: 11. CDR3 in amino acids: CASRRGQGGFTNYGYTF. The CDR3, as DNA: TGTGCCAGCAGGCGGGGACAGGGAGGATTTACTAACTATGGCTACACCTTC.

This clonotype was counted only a few times. CDR3 DNA sequence: TGTGCCAGCAGCCCTCACAGACCCCCGGTGGGAAATGAGCAGTTCTTC. This codes for CASSPHRPPVGNEQFF. The genes are TRBV3-1 and TRBJ2-1; D gene unclear. Trimming pared 4 bases from V and 7 bases from J, leaving 20 bases between. The germline V gene encodes CDR1 LGHDT and CDR2 YNNKEL (reference sequence). This CDR3 comprises 16 residues.

This sequence joins TRBV5-1 and TRBJ1-2; weak D call: TRBD1 (5 bases). The CDR3 has 14 residues. CDR1 is SGHRS and CDR2 is YFSETQ in the germline V gene. V gave up 3 bases and J gave up 2 bases, with 11 bases separating them. In DNA form, the CDR3 reads TGCGCCAGCAGCTGGCGGGACGTAAACTATGGCTACACCTTC. Translated, it gives CASSWRDVNYGYTF.

This clonotype was seen a few times. The chain joins TRBV6-6 to TRBJ1-4; 10 bases fit TRBD1. The ends lost 6 bases at V and 7 bases at J; junction bases unmatched: 8. The CDR3 runs to 15 residues. Per germline, CDR1 MNHNY and CDR2 SVGAGI (reference sequence). CDR3 residues: CASRLGQGVTEKLFF. DNA for the CDR3: TGTGCCAGCAGGCTCGGACAGGGGGTAACTGAAAAACTGTTTTTT.